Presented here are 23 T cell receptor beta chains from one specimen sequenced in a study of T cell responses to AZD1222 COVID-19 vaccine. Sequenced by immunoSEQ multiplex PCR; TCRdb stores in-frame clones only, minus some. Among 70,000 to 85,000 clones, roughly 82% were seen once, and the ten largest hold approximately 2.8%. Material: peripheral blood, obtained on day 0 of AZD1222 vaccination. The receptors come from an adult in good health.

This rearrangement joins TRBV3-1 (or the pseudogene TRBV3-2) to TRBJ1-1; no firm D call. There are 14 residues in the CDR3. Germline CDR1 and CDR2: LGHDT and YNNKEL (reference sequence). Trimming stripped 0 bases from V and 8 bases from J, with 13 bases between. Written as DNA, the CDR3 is TGTGCCAGCAGCCAAGATCTTAAGGGCCCCGAAGCTTTCTTT. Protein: CASSQDLKGPEAFF.

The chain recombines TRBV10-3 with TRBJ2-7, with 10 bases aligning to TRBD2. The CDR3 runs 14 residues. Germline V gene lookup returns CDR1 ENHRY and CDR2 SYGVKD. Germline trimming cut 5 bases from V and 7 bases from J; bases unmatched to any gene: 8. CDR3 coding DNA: TGTGCCATCAGTCCTCAGCGGGAGGGCGATGAGCAGTACTTC. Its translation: CAISPQREGDEQYF.

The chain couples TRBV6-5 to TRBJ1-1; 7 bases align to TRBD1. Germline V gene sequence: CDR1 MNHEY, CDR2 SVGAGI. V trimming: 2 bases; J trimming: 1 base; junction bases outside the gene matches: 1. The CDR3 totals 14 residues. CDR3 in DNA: TGTGCCAGCAGTTACGACAGGGCGAACACTGAAGCTTTCTTT. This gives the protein CASSYDRANTEAFF.

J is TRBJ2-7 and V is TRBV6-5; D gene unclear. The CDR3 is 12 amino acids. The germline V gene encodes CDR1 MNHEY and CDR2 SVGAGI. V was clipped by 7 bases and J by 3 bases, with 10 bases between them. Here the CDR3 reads CASNTDNYEQYF. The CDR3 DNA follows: TGTGCCAGCAACACAGATAACTACGAGCAGTACTTC.

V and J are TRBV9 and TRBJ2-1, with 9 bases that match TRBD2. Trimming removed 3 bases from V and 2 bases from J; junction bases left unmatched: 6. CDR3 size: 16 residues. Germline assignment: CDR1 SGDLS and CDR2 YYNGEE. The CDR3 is CASSAAGGRAYNEQFF. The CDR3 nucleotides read TGTGCCAGCAGCGCCGCGGGCGGGAGGGCCTACAATGAGCAGTTCTTC. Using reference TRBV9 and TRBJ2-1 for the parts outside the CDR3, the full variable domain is DSGVTQTPKHLITATGQRVTLRCSPRSGDLSVYWYQQSLDQGLQFLIQYYNGEERAKGNILERFSAQQFPDLHSELNLSSLELGDSALYFCASSAAGGRAYNEQFFGPGTRLTVL.

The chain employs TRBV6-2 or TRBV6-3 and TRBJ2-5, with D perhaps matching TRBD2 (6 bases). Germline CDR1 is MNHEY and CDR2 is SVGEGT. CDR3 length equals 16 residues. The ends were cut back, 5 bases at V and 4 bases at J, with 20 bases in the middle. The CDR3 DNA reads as TGTGCCAGCAGTCCCCTCGGGGCTAGCGCCCTAGAGACCCAGTACTTC. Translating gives CASSPLGASALETQYF.

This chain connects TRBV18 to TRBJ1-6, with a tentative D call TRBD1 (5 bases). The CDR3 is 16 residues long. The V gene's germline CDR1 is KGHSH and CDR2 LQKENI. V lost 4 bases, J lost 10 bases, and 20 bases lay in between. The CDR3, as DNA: TGTGCCAGCTCACAAAACCCACCGTTCGCAGGGTCACCCCTCCACTTT. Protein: CASSQNPPFAGSPLHF.

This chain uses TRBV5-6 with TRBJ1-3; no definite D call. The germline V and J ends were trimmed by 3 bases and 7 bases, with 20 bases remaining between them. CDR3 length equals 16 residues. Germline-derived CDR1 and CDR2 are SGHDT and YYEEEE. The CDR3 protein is CASSYITDTAGNTIYF. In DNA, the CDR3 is TGTGCCAGCAGCTATATAACCGACACGGCGGGGAACACCATATATTTT.

The CDR3 DNA reads as TGTGCCAGCAGCTTAATTGACAATGAGCAGTTCTTC. Protein product: CASSLIDNEQFF. The chain has TRBV7-9 and TRBJ2-1; D is undetermined. Between the trimmed V and J ends, which lost 2 bases and 5 bases, there was a span of 4 bases. There are 12 residues in the CDR3. Germline V gene data show CDR1 as SEHNR and CDR2 as FQNEAQ (reference sequence).

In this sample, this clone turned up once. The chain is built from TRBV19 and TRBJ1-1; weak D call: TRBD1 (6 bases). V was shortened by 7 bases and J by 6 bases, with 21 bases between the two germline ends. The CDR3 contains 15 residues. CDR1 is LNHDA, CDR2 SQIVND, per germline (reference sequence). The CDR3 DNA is TGTGCCAGTACCCCCGCCCGGAAAGGGGGTTCTGAAGCTTTCTTT. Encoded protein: CASTPARKGGSEAFF.

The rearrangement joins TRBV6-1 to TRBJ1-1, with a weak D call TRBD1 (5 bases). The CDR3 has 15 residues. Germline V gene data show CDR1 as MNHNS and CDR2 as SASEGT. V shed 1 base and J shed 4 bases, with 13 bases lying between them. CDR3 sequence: CASSEEGLGGTEAFF. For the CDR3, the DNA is TGTGCCAGCAGTGAAGAGGGATTGGGGGGCACTGAAGCTTTCTTT.

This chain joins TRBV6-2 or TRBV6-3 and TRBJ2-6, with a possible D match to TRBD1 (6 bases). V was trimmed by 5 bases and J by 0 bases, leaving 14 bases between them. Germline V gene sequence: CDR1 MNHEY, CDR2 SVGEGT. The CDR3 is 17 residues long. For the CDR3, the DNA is TGTGCCAGCAGTGCCGGGACATGGGCCTCTGGGGCCAACGTCCTGACTTTC. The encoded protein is CASSAGTWASGANVLTF.

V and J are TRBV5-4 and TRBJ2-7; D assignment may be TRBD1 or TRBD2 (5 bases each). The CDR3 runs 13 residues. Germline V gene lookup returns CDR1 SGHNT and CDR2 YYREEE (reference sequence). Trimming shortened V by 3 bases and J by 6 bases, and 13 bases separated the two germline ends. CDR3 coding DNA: TGTGCCAGCAGCTCCGGGACGTCGCTCGAGCAGTACTTC. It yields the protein CASSSGTSLEQYF.

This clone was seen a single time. The CDR3 protein is CASSLAGGLSYEQYF. Here the CDR3 DNA reads TGTGCCAGCAGCTTAGCGGGAGGCCTCTCCTACGAGCAGTACTTC. This chain joins TRBV7-2 and TRBJ2-7; D perhaps matches TRBD2 (6 bases). The CDR3 is made up of 15 amino acids. Germline values: CDR1 SGHTA, CDR2 FQGNSA. Trimming left V 0 bases short and J 0 bases short, with 9 bases between.

CDR3 in DNA: TGTGCCAGCAGCTTAGTTACAGGGGCCGCCTACGAGCAGTACTTC. This codes for CASSLVTGAAYEQYF. This rearrangement joins TRBV11-2 to TRBJ2-7, with 7 positions matching TRBD1. The CDR3 loop spans 15 amino acids. Germline values: CDR1 SGHAT, CDR2 FQNNGV. Trimming at V came to 1 base and at J to 2 bases, leaving 5 bases not matched to a gene.

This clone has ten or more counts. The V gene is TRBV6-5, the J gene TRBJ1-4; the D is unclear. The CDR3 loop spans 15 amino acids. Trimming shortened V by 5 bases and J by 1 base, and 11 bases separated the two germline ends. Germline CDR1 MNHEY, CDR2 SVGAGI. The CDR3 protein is CASSPRTLTNEKLFF. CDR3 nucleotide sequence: TGTGCCAGCAGTCCTCGGACGTTAACTAATGAAAAACTGTTTTTT.

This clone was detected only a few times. CDR3 in amino acids: CAWSDLDRGEKLFF. The CDR3 DNA sequence: TGTGCCTGGAGTGACCTAGACAGGGGTGAAAAACTGTTTTTT. V gene TRBV30 combines with J gene TRBJ1-4, with TRBD1 matching over 8 bases. The length of the CDR3 is 14 residues. The V segment lost 1 base and the J segment 7 bases; nucleotides outside the gene matches: 5. Germline CDR1 reads GTSNPN; CDR2 reads SVGIG (reference sequence).

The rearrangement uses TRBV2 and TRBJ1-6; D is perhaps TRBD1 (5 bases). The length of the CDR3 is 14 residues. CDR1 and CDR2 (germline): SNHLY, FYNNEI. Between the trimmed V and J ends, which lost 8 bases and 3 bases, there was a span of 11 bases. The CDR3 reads CASGSGNYNSPLHF. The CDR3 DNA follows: TGTGCCAGCGGATCAGGGAACTATAATTCACCCCTCCACTTT.

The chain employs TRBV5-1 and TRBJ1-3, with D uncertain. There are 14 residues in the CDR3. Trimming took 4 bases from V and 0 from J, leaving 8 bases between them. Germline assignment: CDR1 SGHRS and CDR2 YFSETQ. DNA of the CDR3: TGCGCCAGCAGCGGAGCGAGCTCTGGAAACACCATATATTTT. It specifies CASSGASSGNTIYF. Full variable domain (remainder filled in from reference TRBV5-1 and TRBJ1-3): KAGVTQTPRYLIKTRGQQVTLSCSPISGHRSVSWYQQTPGQGLQFLFEYFSETQRNKGNFPGRFSGRQFSNSRSEMNVSTLELGDSALYLCASSGASSGNTIYFGEGSWLTVV.

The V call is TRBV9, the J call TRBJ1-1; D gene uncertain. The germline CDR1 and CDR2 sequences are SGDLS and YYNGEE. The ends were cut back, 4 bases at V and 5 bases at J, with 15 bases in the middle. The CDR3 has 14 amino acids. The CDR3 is CASSPQWGGTEAFF. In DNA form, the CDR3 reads TGTGCCAGCAGCCCCCAGTGGGGAGGGACTGAAGCTTTCTTT. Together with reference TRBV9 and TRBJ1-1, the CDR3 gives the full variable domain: DSGVTQTPKHLITATGQRVTLRCSPRSGDLSVYWYQQSLDQGLQFLIQYYNGEERAKGNILERFSAQQFPDLHSELNLSSLELGDSALYFCASSPQWGGTEAFFGQGTRLTVV.

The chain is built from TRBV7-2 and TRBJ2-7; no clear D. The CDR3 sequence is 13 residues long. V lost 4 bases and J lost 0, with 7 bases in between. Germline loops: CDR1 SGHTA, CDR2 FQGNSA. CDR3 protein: CASSSGYSYEQYF. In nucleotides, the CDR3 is TGTGCCAGCAGCTCCGGATACTCCTACGAGCAGTACTTC.

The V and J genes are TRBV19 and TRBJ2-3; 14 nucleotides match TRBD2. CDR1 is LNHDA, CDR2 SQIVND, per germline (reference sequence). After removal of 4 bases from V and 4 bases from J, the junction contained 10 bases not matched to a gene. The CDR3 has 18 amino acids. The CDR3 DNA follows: TGTGCCAGTAGTAGGCCCCGGGGGACTAGCGGGAGAGCAGATACGCAGTATTTT. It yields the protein CASSRPRGTSGRADTQYF.

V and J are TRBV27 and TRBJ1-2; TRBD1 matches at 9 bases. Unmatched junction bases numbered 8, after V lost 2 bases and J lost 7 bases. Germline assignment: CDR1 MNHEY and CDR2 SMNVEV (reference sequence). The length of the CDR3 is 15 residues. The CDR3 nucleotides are TGTGCCAGCAGTTTAAGGGACAGGGAATTAGGTGGCTACACCTTC. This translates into CASSLRDRELGGYTF.